This section outlines one T cell receptor beta chain sequence together with its context. Its antigen remains unidentified. There are no base qualities to consult, and no much larger clone falls within one base. The sample comes from a study of long-term antiretroviral therapy in people with HIV (dated by TCRdb to about 2022). Study-wide context: The earliest samples were collected approximately a decade before the 2015 WHO recommendation for immediate ART, a period when ART was typically delayed until CD4 counts fell. The cohort contributed about 200 cryopreserved PBMC samples from 30 adults with confirmed HIV infection, collected serially over a mean of roughly 6 years (range 1-12). Test extractions of a monoclonal T-cell line alongside 33 polyclonal samples showed no cross-contamination during QIAcube processing. Of the roughly 30 participants with HIV, ten to eleven were female. A retrospective serial study tested whether changes in peripheral blood TRB repertoire composition and diversity were associated with ART initiation and durable HIV suppression.

What the authors observed across the whole study: Because cell numbers in pre-ART samples were limited, unsorted PBMC were profiled instead of sorted CD4+ and CD8+ T cells. A significant increase in TRB diversity was found to be associated with ART initiation, although TRB diversity was observed to remain significantly below that of transplant donor controls even after long-term ART. Because PBMC availability was limited, only the TCR beta chain was sequenced, with no alpha chain pairing. Inferences about post-ART repertoire changes were limited because no data were available on ART adherence, viral resistance or therapy changes. Compared with controls, HIV repertoires had narrower CDR3 length ranges, and the network structure pointed to an antigen-experienced repertoire that shifted only slightly toward naive after ART. The samples span the years 2004 to 2017, and the ART regimens used at that time may not be as effective as current regimens. The repertoire was dominated across all time points by expanded TRB clones identified before ART initiation, although this dominance was seen to fluctuate and to decrease in many PLHIV after ART.

After removal of 0 bases from V and 2 bases from J, the junction retains 0 bases not matched to a gene. From the cysteine up to the phenylalanine, the CDR3 has a length of 14 residues. Just the 42-base CDR3 DNA is kept, in frame starting at base 1. CDR1 and CDR2, per the germline V gene, are SGDLS and YYNGEE. To be included, a participant needed at least one PBMC sample from before ART initiation plus at least two post-ART samples. Every participant with HIV received treatment in the United States of America. Cryopreserved samples of about 0.95-10 million PBMC were thawed and washed before DNA extraction. At the time of the earliest PBMC sample for each participant with HIV, ages ranged from about 23 to 60 years. Each participant contributed PBMC samples from 1-4 timepoints before ART initiation and 2-8 timepoints after ART initiation, with a median of 7 samples. For every participant, serial HIV viral load, CD4+ T-cell count, ART history and demographic data were obtained. A Qiagen kit on a QIAcube was used to extract genomic DNA from unsorted PBMC, with samples processed in batches of 12.

Sequencing of the TRB variable region was done with the immunoSEQ hsTCRB v3.0 assay at survey level resolution. TRB sequencing targeted a depth of about 40,000-55,000 T-cell genomes per sample. An Illumina MiSeq with a v3 150-cycle kit was used to sequence the pooled TRB libraries. Concerning the study's data processing: Repertoire analysis was performed in R inside a reproducible Nextflow workflow that covered QC, data transformation and analysis. Custom analyses were implemented in LymphoSeq2, an R package for AIRR-Seq data exploration. A handful of samples that yielded fewer than 5000 total TRB sequences were excluded, so that 188 HIV repertoires were analyzed. Among the 180 to 200 HIV repertoires that were kept, around 60 were collected before ART initiation and over 120 were collected after ART initiation. Each repertoire was downsampled to 5000 TRB nucleotide sequences, and summary statistics were averaged across 100 downsampling iterations. The analysis kept only TRB sequences whose CDR3 regions were at least seven amino acids long. Diversity was measured with a Shannon entropy-derived clonality score and the Gini coefficient. In the repertoire networks, any two of the top 5000 CDR3 amino acid sequences were linked whenever the two sequences differed by an edit distance of one. For TRB CDR3 amino acid sequences, GLIPH2 was used to predict antigen specificity groups and MHC restriction. To flag known CMV, EBV, HIV or tissue antigen associations, CDR3 amino acid sequences were matched against VDJdb and McPAS-TCR. Pre-ART, post-ART and control groups were compared with Wilcoxon signed-rank tests and Holm-Bonferroni correction. TCRdb obtained this table from immuneACCESS and retained in-frame rearrangements with V and J assigned. These tables miss some clones; where compared with another copy, unresolved V genes account for less than half of the shortfall, and the remainder is unexplained. V, J and clone size are those of that table, while D and trimming were read from the DNA. This sample has about 28,000 clones in its table, and 80% of those were observed once. The ten largest clones represent 5.5% to 8% of the sample.

The TCR was taken from a man in his forties or fifties with HIV. Rearrangement joined TRBV9 to TRBJ1-2; 8 central nucleotides agree with TRBD1. The material sequenced was unsorted PBMCs, taken 0.3 years after starting antiretroviral therapy. This receptor carries the CDR3 CASSVGDRNYGYTF. The sequence in DNA is TGTGCCAGCAGCGTAGGGGACAGGAACTATGGCTACACCTTC.